This entry lists 31 T cell receptor beta chains sequenced from one sample in a study of OX40 agonist ivuxolimab in advanced cancers. TCRdb's table, derived via immunoSEQ multiplex PCR, lists solely in-frame clones and lacks some. The table has tens of thousands of clones, around 80% seen once. This material consisted of CD4+ or CD8+ T cells sorted from blood, taken in a trial of the OX40 agonist ivuxolimab. The source of these receptors is an adult with an advanced solid tumor such as melanoma, head and neck, liver or kidney cancer.

V and J are TRBV2 and TRBJ2-1; 16 bases align to TRBD2. The CDR3 is made up of 17 amino acids. The V gene end was trimmed by 4 bases and the J gene end by 2 bases; junction bases not matched to a gene: 2. Germline CDR1 and CDR2: SNHLY and FYNNEI. DNA for the CDR3: TGTGCCAGCAGTGGAGGGACTAGCGGGAGGGCCTACAATGAGCAGTTCTTC. Translated, it gives CASSGGTSGRAYNEQFF.

The chain links TRBV5-4 to TRBJ1-4; no firm D call. The ends were cut back, 2 bases at V and 4 bases at J, with 9 bases in the middle. This CDR3 region has 14 residues. Germline-derived CDR1 and CDR2 are SGHNT and YYREEE (reference sequence). The CDR3 spells CASSFKQFNEKLFF. The CDR3 DNA follows: TGTGCCAGCAGCTTCAAACAGTTTAATGAAAAACTGTTTTTT.

This chain links TRBV13 with TRBJ2-7; 8 bases fit TRBD1. This CDR3 is built from 14 residues. V was clipped by 5 bases and J by 3 bases; unmatched bases: 6. CDR1 PRHDT and CDR2 FYEKMQ come from the germline V gene (reference sequence). CDR3 bases: TGTGCCAGCAGCATCGACAGGGGAGGCTACGAGCAGTACTTC. Translating gives CASSIDRGGYEQYF.

The chain is built from TRBV7-5 and TRBJ1-2. TRBV7-5 is a documented pseudogene. This CDR3 contains 13 residues. The CDR3 is CARSLRGLNGYTF. The DNA of the CDR3 is TGTGCCAGAAGCCTAAGAGGCCTGAACGGCTACACCTTC.

The J gene is TRBJ2-2, the V gene TRBV9, with TRBD1 identical over 8 bases. CDR1 SGDLS and CDR2 YYNGEE come from the germline V gene. V was clipped by 3 bases and J by 7 bases; unmatched bases: 11. The CDR3 contains 16 residues. Here the CDR3 reads CASSAGQDRVDGELFF. Here the CDR3 DNA reads TGTGCCAGCAGCGCCGGCCAGGACAGGGTGGACGGGGAGCTGTTTTTT.

This clone showed up just once. The chain employs TRBV25-1 and TRBJ1-1; 8 bases align to TRBD1. The germline V gene encodes CDR1 MGHDK and CDR2 SYGVNS. V gave up 3 bases and J gave up 1 base; unmatched junction bases: 4. The CDR3 loop spans 15 amino acids. The CDR3 sequence is CASSDWDRPNTEAFF. CDR3 sequence (DNA): TGTGCCAGCAGTGATTGGGACAGGCCGAACACTGAAGCTTTCTTT.

The chain is built from TRBV27 and TRBJ2-7; 8 positions match TRBD1. V was pared by 5 bases and J by 2 bases, with 5 bases of the junction left unmatched. Germline values: CDR1 MNHEY, CDR2 SMNVEV (reference sequence). The CDR3 runs to 14 residues. The CDR3 DNA is TGTGCCAGCAGTCGGGGACAGGCACCCTACGAGCAGTACTTC. It codes for CASSRGQAPYEQYF.

The chain is built from TRBV7-9 and TRBJ2-7; TRBD1 aligns across 7 bases. Looked up from germline, CDR1 is SEHNR and CDR2 is FQNEAQ (reference sequence). The CDR3 runs to 15 residues. V trimming: 0 bases; J trimming: 3 bases; junction bases outside the gene matches: 5. The CDR3 protein is CASSLALQGFYEQYF. CDR3 coding DNA: TGTGCCAGCAGCTTAGCCCTACAGGGGTTCTACGAGCAGTACTTC.

The chain recombines TRBV7-2 with TRBJ2-1, with TRBD1 matching over 8 bases. The V segment lost 4 bases and the J segment 8 bases; nucleotides outside the gene matches: 10. CDR1 is SGHTA and CDR2 is FQGNSA in the germline V gene. The CDR3 sequence is 15 residues long. The CDR3 protein is CASSSDRGVIDEQFF. CDR3 nucleotides: TGTGCCAGCAGCTCAGACAGGGGAGTTATCGATGAGCAGTTCTTC.

This clone appeared once. The chain has TRBV7-8 and TRBJ2-1, with 7 bases matching TRBD1. V lost 5 bases and J lost 9; bases outside the gene matches: 7. This CDR3 is 13 amino acids long. CDR1 is SGHVS, CDR2 FQNEAQ, per germline. CDR3 DNA sequence: TGTGCCAGCAGCCCACAGGGGCCGCCTGAGCAGTTCTTC. Its translation: CASSPQGPPEQFF.

V usage is TRBV27 and J usage is TRBJ1-1; 8 bases match TRBD1. V lost 2 bases to trimming and J lost 7 bases; unmatched junction nucleotides: 9. Germline CDR1 reads MNHEY; CDR2 reads SMNVEV (reference sequence). The CDR3 contains 15 residues. The CDR3 sequence is CASSLLTGVAYEAFF. The CDR3 DNA is TGTGCCAGCAGTTTACTGACAGGGGTGGCGTATGAAGCTTTCTTT.

This sequence joins TRBV11-3 and TRBJ2-2; 9 bases fit TRBD1. Trimming removed 3 bases from V and 4 bases from J; junction bases left unmatched: 3. The CDR3 extends over 15 amino acids. CDR1 is SGHNT, CDR2 YENEEA, per germline. CDR3 sequence: CASSFWTGATGELFF. In DNA form, the CDR3 reads TGTGCCAGCAGCTTTTGGACAGGGGCCACCGGGGAGCTGTTTTTT.

This clone turned up a few times. The chain couples TRBV5-1 to TRBJ2-7; 9 nucleotides line up with TRBD1. CDR1 is SGHRS and CDR2 is YFSETQ in the germline V gene. V lost 4 bases, J lost 11 bases, and 4 bases stayed unmatched. The CDR3 covers 11 residues. This chain's CDR3 is CASSPRDREYF. The DNA for the CDR3 is TGCGCCAGCAGCCCCCGGGACAGGGAGTACTTC.

This sequence joins TRBV7-6 and TRBJ2-5, with 14 bases that match TRBD2. With 5 bases clipped from V and 4 bases from J, the junction kept 6 bases outside the gene matches. This CDR3 region has 16 residues. Germline lookup yields CDR1 SGHVS and CDR2 FNYEAQ. The chain's CDR3 is CASSGGGLAGGETQYF. The CDR3 nucleotides are TGTGCCAGCAGCGGGGGCGGACTAGCGGGAGGAGAGACCCAGTACTTC.

The rearrangement links TRBV7-2 to TRBJ1-1; D is uncertain. V was clipped by 4 bases and J by 5 bases, with 8 bases between them. This CDR3 is 12 amino acids long. Per germline, CDR1 SGHTA and CDR2 FQGNSA. For the CDR3, the DNA is TGTGCCAGCAGCTACATGGCGACTGAAGCTTTCTTT. Its protein product is CASSYMATEAFF.

This sequence joins TRBV5-6 and TRBJ2-7; perhaps D is TRBD1 or TRBD2 (5 bases each). Germline CDR1 reads SGHDT; CDR2 reads YYEEEE. The CDR3 sequence is 14 residues long. Trimming left V 0 bases short and J 5 bases short, with 12 bases between. CDR3 residues: CASSLGGASHEQYF. Written as DNA, the CDR3 is TGTGCCAGCAGCTTGGGAGGGGCTTCGCACGAGCAGTACTTC.

This clone showed up just a few times. The CDR3 bases are TGTGCCAGTAGCCCGGGACTAGGTCCCAATGAGCAGTTCTTC. It yields the protein CASSPGLGPNEQFF. V gene TRBV19 combines with J gene TRBJ2-1; TRBD2 matches 8 bases. V lost 6 bases, J lost 6 bases, and 7 bases stayed unmatched. There are 14 residues in the CDR3. Germline assignment: CDR1 LNHDA and CDR2 SQIVND (reference sequence).

Details on this clone: The junction departs from germline at one end; a sequencing error may be responsible. This chain uses TRBV5-4 with TRBJ2-3; TRBD2 aligns across 14 bases. The CDR3 has 14 amino acids. Germline V gives CDR1 SGHNT, CDR2 YYREEE (reference sequence). As DNA, the CDR3 is TGTGCCAGCAGCTGGGCGGGACTAGCGGGGGCCTCCTCTTTT. This sequence encodes CASSWAGLAGASSF.

To note about this clone: Distinct nucleotide sequences in the sample also encode this CDR3. CDR3 nucleotides: TGTGCCAGCAGTTACCGCGGGGTTAGGACTGAAGCTTTCTTT. It specifies CASSYRGVRTEAFF. The rearrangement joins TRBV6-5 to TRBJ1-1, with D unclear. In germline, CDR1 is MNHEY, CDR2 SVGAGI. The CDR3 contains 14 residues. V lost 2 bases to trimming and J lost 5 bases, with 12 bases between them.

V is TRBV5-4 and J is TRBJ2-2; D is undetermined. This CDR3 has 14 residues. Germline values: CDR1 SGHNT, CDR2 YYREEE (reference sequence). V was trimmed by 2 bases and J by 0 bases, leaving 5 bases between them. The CDR3 DNA reads as TGTGCCAGCAGCTTCTACCCGAACACCGGGGAGCTGTTTTTT. This encodes CASSFYPNTGELFF. The full variable domain, with the rest looked up from reference TRBV5-4 and TRBJ2-2, is ETGVTQSPTHLIKTRGQQVTLRCSSQSGHNTVSWYQQALGQGPQFIFQYYREEENGRGNFPPRFSGLQFPNYSSELNVNALELDDSALYLCASSFYPNTGELFFGEGSRLTVL.

V gene TRBV25-1 combines with J gene TRBJ1-2; a weak D match, TRBD1 (6 bases). The length of the CDR3 is 15 residues. V lost 0 bases to trimming and J lost 3 bases, with 11 bases between them. Looked up from germline, CDR1 is MGHDK and CDR2 is SYGVNS. The CDR3 sequence: CASSEYYPGDYGYTF. CDR3 sequence (DNA): TGTGCCAGCAGTGAATATTACCCAGGGGACTATGGCTACACCTTC.

This chain joins TRBV7-2 and TRBJ2-1, with 9 bases lining up with TRBD1. The CDR3 runs 15 residues. Trimming at V came to 0 bases and at J to 9 bases, leaving 6 bases not matched to a gene. Per the germline V gene, CDR1 is SGHTA and CDR2 is FQGNSA. In DNA, the CDR3 is TGTGCCAGCAGCTTAGCGGGGGACAGGGCCGGTGAGCAGTTCTTC. Protein product: CASSLAGDRAGEQFF.

This clone has just one count. The chain carries TRBV4-1 and TRBJ2-7; TRBD2 aligns across 7 bases. This CDR3 has 16 amino acids. After removal of 0 bases from V and 2 bases from J, the junction contained 7 bases not matched to a gene. Germline loops: CDR1 MGHRA, CDR2 YSYEKL. CDR3 nucleotide sequence: TGCGCCAGCAGCCAAGATCCTGGCGGGAGAACCTACGAGCAGTACTTC. Protein sequence: CASSQDPGGRTYEQYF.

This clone was detected only a few times. The chain has TRBV6-1 and TRBJ2-7, with 9 nucleotides matching TRBD2. This CDR3 contains 15 residues. Germline V gene lookup returns CDR1 MNHNS and CDR2 SASEGT. V lost 0 bases, J lost 0 bases, and 0 bases stayed unmatched. The CDR3 bases are TGTGCCAGCAGTGAAGCACTAGCGGGCTCCTACGAGCAGTACTTC. Its translation is CASSEALAGSYEQYF.

This clone was seen only once. This chain joins TRBV7-3 and TRBJ2-7; 7 bases agree with TRBD1. V was pared by 2 bases and J by 3 bases, with 7 bases of the junction left unmatched. The length of the CDR3 is 15 residues. CDR1 SGHTA and CDR2 FQGTGA come from the germline V gene. The CDR3 loop reads CASSLQGVGNYEQYF. CDR3 DNA sequence: TGTGCCAGCAGCTTACAGGGGGTAGGAAACTACGAGCAGTACTTC.

The V and J genes are TRBV11-2 and TRBJ1-1; D gene ambiguous. CDR1 SGHAT and CDR2 FQNNGV come from the germline V gene. Trimming took 5 bases from V and 6 from J, leaving 13 bases between them. The CDR3 extends over 13 amino acids. CDR3 coding DNA: TGTGCCAGCAGCCAACTGGACGGGGCTGAAGCTTTCTTT. Its protein product is CASSQLDGAEAFF.

The chain carries TRBV4-1 and TRBJ2-7; D may be TRBD1 or TRBD2 (5 bases each). Germline V gene lookup returns CDR1 MGHRA and CDR2 YSYEKL. Between the trimmed V and J ends, which lost 1 base and 5 bases, there was a span of 9 bases. The CDR3 covers 13 residues. CDR3 nucleotides: TGCGCCAGCAGCCAAGCCCCGGGACACGAGCAGTACTTC. It specifies CASSQAPGHEQYF.

The chain employs TRBV19 and TRBJ2-3, with D possibly matching TRBD2 (6 bases). The V end was cut by 0 bases, the J end by 6 bases, with 10 bases between. Per the germline V gene, CDR1 is LNHDA and CDR2 is SQIVND (reference sequence). CDR3 length: 14 residues. The CDR3 DNA sequence: TGTGCCAGTAGTATAGAGGGACTGCCGGATACGCAGTATTTT. Its translation is CASSIEGLPDTQYF.

V gene TRBV7-8 combines with J gene TRBJ1-5; 9 bases match TRBD1. The V segment lost 5 bases and the J segment 0 bases; nucleotides outside the gene matches: 8. Germline CDR1 SGHVS, CDR2 FQNEAQ. CDR3 size: 17 residues. CDR3 residues: CASSQWDRAYSNQPQHF. The CDR3 region has the DNA TGTGCCAGCAGCCAGTGGGACAGGGCCTATAGCAATCAGCCCCAGCATTTT. The entire variable domain, with the rest obtained from reference TRBV7-8 and TRBJ1-5, is as follows: GAGVSQSPRYKVAKRGQDVALRCDPISGHVSLFWYQQALGQGPEFLTYFQNEAQLDKSGLPSDRFFAERPEGSVSTLKIQRTQQEDSAVYLCASSQWDRAYSNQPQHFGDGTRLSIL.

CDR3 amino acids: CASSLRTGSEKLFF. CDR3 nucleotides: TGTGCCAGCAGCCTAAGGACAGGAAGCGAAAAACTGTTTTTT. The genes are TRBV7-9 and TRBJ1-4; the match to TRBD1 covers 7 bases. This CDR3 has 14 residues. Germline V CDR1 and CDR2: SEHNR, FQNEAQ (reference sequence). J was trimmed by 8 bases and V by 5 bases; bases with no gene match: 8. The complete variable domain, with remaining parts taken from reference TRBV7-9 and TRBJ1-4, reads DTGVSQNPRHKITKRGQNVTFRCDPISEHNRLYWYRQTLGQGPEFLTYFQNEAQLEKSRLLSDRFSAERPKGSFSTLEIQRTEQGDSAMYLCASSLRTGSEKLFFGSGTQLSVL.

The V and J genes are TRBV4-2 and TRBJ1-1; D is undetermined. Trimming took off 0 bases at V and 0 bases at J, with 11 bases between the two ends. CDR1 LGHNA and CDR2 YNFKEQ come from the germline V gene. There are 16 residues in the CDR3. CDR3 protein: CASSQETRRLNTEAFF. CDR3 nucleotides: TGTGCCAGCAGCCAAGAAACGCGGCGGCTGAACACTGAAGCTTTCTTT.